The sequence of this T cell receptor (beta chain) was determined in a study of neoadjuvant nivolumab and ipilimumab in lung cancer. With 7 bases clipped from V and 3 bases from J, the junction kept 2 bases outside the gene matches. From germline, CDR1 is SQVTM and CDR2 ANQGSEA. The CDR3 runs 13 residues. Note on this clone: Its antigen is still unknown.

Findings and limits, study-wide: From pretherapy to surgery, tumor richness and clonality rose with dual therapy. TCR richness and clonality were higher in tumors than adjacent uninvolved lung. Blood richness before therapy tracked richness in tumors resected after neoadjuvant therapy.

Sequenced by immunoSEQ multiplex PCR; TCRdb stores in-frame clones only, minus some. The table shows 44,000 or so clones, with about 89% occurring only once. The gene calls are TRBV29-1 and TRBJ2-1, with 11 bases aligning to TRBD1. This clonotype was sampled from an adult with non-small cell lung cancer. Some clones in this sample may be carry-over from other donors' samples. Material: blood, obtained before neoadjuvant nivolumab, alone or with ipilimumab. CDR3 nucleotides: TGCAGCGCCGGGACAGGGGGCTACAATGAGCAGTTCTTC. It translates to CSAGTGGYNEQFF.